Below, one TCR beta chain is given with its context. The sample originates from a study of blood T cell repertoires in COVID-19. The method was immunoSEQ multiplex PCR; TCRdb's version includes in-frame clones alone and lacks a portion of them. This sample carries about 75,000 clones, around two thirds of them seen once, and the ten largest clones take around 2.6%. This CDR3 region has 17 residues. Germline V lookup: CDR1 SGHTA, CDR2 FQGTGA. Trimming cost V 0 bases and J 4 bases; bases outside gene matches: 8. V usage is TRBV7-3 and J usage is TRBJ2-2; 7 nucleotides agree with TRBD1. The receptor comes from a human donor with acute or convalescent COVID-19. The donor label of this sample is uncertain. Input material: peripheral blood. The CDR3 coding sequence is TGTGCCAGCAGCTTAACAGGGGGCAAAACCTTCACCGGGGAGCTGTTTTTT. Amino acid sequence: CASSLTGGKTFTGELFF. Full variable domain (remainder filled in from reference TRBV7-3 and TRBJ2-2): GAGVSQTPSNKVTEKGKYVELRCDPISGHTALYWYRQSLGQGPEFLIYFQGTGAADDSGLPNDRFFAVRPEGSVSTLKIQRTERGDSAVYLCASSLTGGKTFTGELFFGEGSRLTVL.